The 15 T cell receptor beta chains in this list originate from one sample, sequenced in a study of cytomegalovirus exposure and HLA in healthy donors. The PCR used 60 Vbeta and 13 Jbeta primers. TCRdb's table, derived via immunoSEQ multiplex PCR, lists solely in-frame clones and lacks some. The listing records 150,000 to 200,000 clones. Specimen: PBMCs. These receptors were obtained from a man aged 30-40 years in good health and CMV-seronegative.

The chain uses TRBV27 and TRBJ2-2; TRBD1 aligns across 11 bases. CDR3 length equals 16 residues. Germline V gene data show CDR1 as MNHEY and CDR2 as SMNVEV (reference sequence). V lost 7 bases, J lost 5 bases, and 9 bases stayed unmatched. DNA for the CDR3: TGTGCCAGCAAAAAAGCCGGGACAGGGGGGACCGGGGAGCTGTTTTTT. Protein product: CASKKAGTGGTGELFF.

V is TRBV28 and J is TRBJ2-3, with D uncertain. CDR1 and CDR2 (germline): MDHEN, SYDVKM. Trimming cost V 2 bases and J 1 base, with 13 bases left between them. The CDR3 covers 16 residues. CDR3 in DNA: TGTGCCAGCAGTTTAATGGGCCCGACGGGCACAGATACGCAGTATTTT. It specifies CASSLMGPTGTDTQYF.

The genes are TRBV5-4 and TRBJ2-1, with D possibly matching TRBD2 (6 bases). Germline loops: CDR1 SGHNT, CDR2 YYREEE (reference sequence). V dropped 1 base and J dropped 7 bases, with 9 bases sitting between them. The CDR3 extends over 13 amino acids. In nucleotides, the CDR3 is TGTGCCAGCAGCTTGCTCGGGAGTAATGAGCAGTTCTTC. This sequence encodes CASSLLGSNEQFF.

This rearrangement joins TRBV9 to TRBJ1-2; possible D gene TRBD1, 5 bases. The germline V gene encodes CDR1 SGDLS and CDR2 YYNGEE. Between the trimmed V and J ends, which lost 0 bases and 6 bases, there was a span of 9 bases. The CDR3 is 13 amino acids. CDR3: CASSVEQEHGYTF. For the CDR3, the DNA is TGTGCCAGCAGCGTAGAACAGGAACATGGCTACACCTTC.

The V call is TRBV7-9, the J call TRBJ1-6; no clear D. Germline V gene sequence: CDR1 SEHNR, CDR2 FQNEAQ (reference sequence). V was cut by 1 base and J by 7 bases, with 11 bases left in between. CDR3 length equals 15 residues. CDR3 amino acids: CASSLGRQENSPLHF. In DNA, the CDR3 is TGTGCCAGCAGCTTAGGGCGTCAGGAAAATTCACCCCTCCACTTT.

CDR3 in DNA: TGCAGCGTTGACGGGACAGGGGGAATAATTGCTGGGGCCAACGTCCTGACTTTC. Protein product: CSVDGTGGIIAGANVLTF. The chain recombines TRBV29-1 with TRBJ2-6; 11 bases map to TRBD1. V lost 3 bases, J lost 2 bases, and 9 bases stayed unmatched. Germline CDR1 and CDR2: SQVTM and ANQGSEA. CDR3 length: 18 amino acids.

The chain combines TRBV7-2 with TRBJ2-7, with TRBD2 as a possible D gene (5 bases). From germline, CDR1 is SGHTA and CDR2 FQGNSA. The CDR3 loop spans 15 amino acids. Trimming shortened V by 2 bases and J by 3 bases, and 14 bases separated the two germline ends. The CDR3 DNA follows: TGTGCCAGCAGCTTAATGGACGGAGGAAACTACGAGCAGTACTTC. Translating it yields CASSLMDGGNYEQYF.

The rearrangement joins TRBV6-1 to TRBJ2-5, with 7 bases fitting TRBD1. CDR1 MNHNS and CDR2 SASEGT come from the germline V gene. V lost 6 bases to trimming and J lost 5 bases; unmatched junction nucleotides: 6. CDR3 size: 13 residues. The CDR3 nucleotides read TGTGCCAGCAGGACAGGGTCCCGGGAGACCCAGTACTTC. Its protein is CASRTGSRETQYF.

The CDR3 DNA is TGTGCCAGCAGTTGGGGGGGAGCCCGCACAGATACGCAGTATTTT. Translated: CASSWGGARTDTQYF. V is TRBV6-5 and J is TRBJ2-3; TRBD2 matches at 7 bases. CDR1 MNHEY and CDR2 SVGAGI come from the germline V gene. V lost 4 bases and J lost 1; bases outside the gene matches: 5. This CDR3 has 15 residues.

The chain has TRBV18 and TRBJ2-3, with 8 bases lining up with TRBD2. Germline lookup yields CDR1 KGHSH and CDR2 LQKENI. The CDR3 has 18 residues. J gave up 0 bases and V 0 bases, and 8 bases lay outside the gene matches. CDR3 protein: CASSPPVKSSGSTDTQYF. CDR3 coding DNA: TGTGCCAGCTCACCACCGGTTAAGTCTAGCGGGAGCACAGATACGCAGTATTTT.

V is TRBV2 and J is TRBJ1-1, with 7 bases that match TRBD1. Germline-derived CDR1 and CDR2 are SNHLY and FYNNEI. The CDR3 contains 14 residues. V shed 8 bases, J shed 1 base, and the junction held 7 bases outside the gene matches. CDR3 loop: CASGGQAANTEAFF. The CDR3 nucleotides read TGTGCCAGCGGAGGACAGGCGGCGAACACTGAAGCTTTCTTT.

The chain couples TRBV30 to TRBJ1-5; unclear D gene. V was pared by 1 base and J by 6 bases, with 10 bases between. The length of the CDR3 is 13 residues. CDR1 GTSNPN and CDR2 SVGIG come from the germline V gene (reference sequence). CDR3 protein: CAWSARGAQPQHF. The CDR3 bases are TGTGCCTGGAGTGCTCGGGGTGCTCAGCCCCAGCATTTT.

The chain uses TRBV18 and TRBJ2-7; 11 nucleotides agree with TRBD2. Looked up from germline, CDR1 is KGHSH and CDR2 is LQKENI. The CDR3 is made up of 16 amino acids. Trimming cost V 2 bases and J 5 bases; bases outside gene matches: 8. The chain's CDR3 is CASSPSLAGGAHEQYF. The CDR3 DNA is TGTGCCAGCTCACCATCCCTAGCGGGAGGAGCCCACGAGCAGTACTTC. The entire variable domain, with the rest obtained from reference TRBV18 and TRBJ2-7, is as follows: NAGVMQNPRHLVRRRGQEARLRCSPMKGHSHVYWYRQLPEEGLKFMVYLQKENIIDESGMPKERFSAEFPKEGPSILRIQQVVRGDSAAYFCASSPSLAGGAHEQYFGPGTRLTVT.

The chain is built from TRBV5-1 and TRBJ2-7, with a weak D call TRBD1 (7 bases). There are 14 residues in the CDR3. Per germline, CDR1 SGHRS and CDR2 YFSETQ. The V gene lost 4 bases and the J gene lost 6 bases, with 17 bases spanning the gap. CDR3 DNA sequence: TGCGCCAGCAGCGCGCGGGACAGCGTCCCCGAGCAGTACTTC. Residues: CASSARDSVPEQYF.

On this clone: Sequence at one end of the junction differs from germline and may be a read error. V gene TRBV9 combines with J gene TRBJ2-2; tentatively, D is TRBD2 (5 bases). In germline, CDR1 is SGDLS, CDR2 YYNGEE. The length of the CDR3 is 15 residues. In DNA form, the CDR3 reads TGTGCCAGCAGCGTAGAAGGATACGTCCCCGGGGAGCTGCTTTTT. Its protein is CASSVEGYVPGELLF.